This T cell receptor (beta chain) derives from a study of cytomegalovirus exposure and HLA in healthy donors. Findings and limits, study-wide: Reportedly, HLA-A and HLA-B alleles of most subjects were accurately predicted from TCR beta. Common viral pathogens seemed, in a later analysis, to connect with several of the most significant clusters.

V gave up 8 bases and J gave up 5 bases, with 12 bases separating them. The CDR3 covers 11 residues. Germline V gives CDR1 GTSNPN, CDR2 SVGIG (reference sequence). The PCR was carried out with 60 Vbeta primers and 13 Jbeta primers. Sequenced by immunoSEQ multiplex PCR; TCRdb stores in-frame clones only, minus some. The sample records some 200,000 clones, approximately 82% being singletons. On this clone: Its antigen is as yet unknown.

The clonotype originates from a man younger than 35 in good health and CMV-seronegative. The gene calls are TRBV30 and TRBJ1-1, with D perhaps TRBD1 (5 bases). Sequences were obtained from PBMCs. The CDR3 DNA is TGTGCCAGTACTCGGGGGACTGAAGCTTTCTTT. Translated: CASTRGTEAFF.